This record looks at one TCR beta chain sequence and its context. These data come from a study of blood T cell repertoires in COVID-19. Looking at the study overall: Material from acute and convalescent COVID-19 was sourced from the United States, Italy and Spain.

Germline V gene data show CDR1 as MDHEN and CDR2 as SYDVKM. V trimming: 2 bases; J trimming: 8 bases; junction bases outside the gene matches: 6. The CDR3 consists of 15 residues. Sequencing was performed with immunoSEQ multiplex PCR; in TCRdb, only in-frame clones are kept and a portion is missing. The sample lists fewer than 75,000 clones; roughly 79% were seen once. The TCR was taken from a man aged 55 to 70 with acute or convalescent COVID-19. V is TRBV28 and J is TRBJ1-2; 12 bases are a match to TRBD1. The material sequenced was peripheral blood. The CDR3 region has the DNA TGTGCCAGCAGTTTAAGGGGACAGGGGGCAAGGGGCTACACCTTC. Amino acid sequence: CASSLRGQGARGYTF.